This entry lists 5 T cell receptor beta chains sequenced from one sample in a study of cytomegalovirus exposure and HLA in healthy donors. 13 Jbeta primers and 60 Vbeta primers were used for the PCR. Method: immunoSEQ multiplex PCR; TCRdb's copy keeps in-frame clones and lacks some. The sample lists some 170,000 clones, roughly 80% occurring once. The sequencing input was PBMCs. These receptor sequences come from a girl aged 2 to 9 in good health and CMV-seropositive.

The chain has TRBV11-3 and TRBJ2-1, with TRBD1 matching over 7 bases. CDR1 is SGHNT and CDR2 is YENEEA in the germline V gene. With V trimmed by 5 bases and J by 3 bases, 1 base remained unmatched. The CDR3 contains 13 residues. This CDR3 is CASSRDSYNEQFF. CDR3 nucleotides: TGTGCCAGCAGCCGGGACAGCTACAATGAGCAGTTCTTC.

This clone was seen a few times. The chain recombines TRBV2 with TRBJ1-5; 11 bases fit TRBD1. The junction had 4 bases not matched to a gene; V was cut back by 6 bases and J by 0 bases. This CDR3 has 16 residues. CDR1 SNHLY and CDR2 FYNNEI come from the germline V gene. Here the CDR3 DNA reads TGTGCCAGCAGCTACGGGACAGGGGGTAGCAATCAGCCCCAGCATTTT. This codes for CASSYGTGGSNQPQHF.

The CDR3 nucleotides read TGTGCCAGCAGCCAAGGGGCCGAAAATCAGCCCCAGCATTTT. This encodes CASSQGAENQPQHF. The chain has TRBV4-2 and TRBJ1-5; D remains unclear. Germline V gene data show CDR1 as LGHNA and CDR2 as YNFKEQ. Trimming left V 1 base short and J 4 bases short, with 8 bases between. The CDR3 consists of 14 residues.

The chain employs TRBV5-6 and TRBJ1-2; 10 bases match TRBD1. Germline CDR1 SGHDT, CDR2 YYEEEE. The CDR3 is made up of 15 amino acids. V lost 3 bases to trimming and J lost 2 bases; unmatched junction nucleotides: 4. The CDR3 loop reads CASSSRDRGNYGYTF. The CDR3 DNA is TGTGCCAGCAGCTCGCGGGACAGGGGCAACTATGGCTACACCTTC.

CDR3 sequence reads: CASGVGQGGGELFF. Here the CDR3 DNA reads TGTGCTAGTGGTGTAGGACAGGGCGGCGGGGAGCTGTTTTTT. The chain employs TRBV12-5 and TRBJ2-2; 8 bases map to TRBD1. Germline assignment: CDR1 LGHNT and CDR2 FRNRAP. The V and J ends lost 5 bases and 7 bases, in that order; junction bases with no gene match: 6. This CDR3 spans 14 amino acids.